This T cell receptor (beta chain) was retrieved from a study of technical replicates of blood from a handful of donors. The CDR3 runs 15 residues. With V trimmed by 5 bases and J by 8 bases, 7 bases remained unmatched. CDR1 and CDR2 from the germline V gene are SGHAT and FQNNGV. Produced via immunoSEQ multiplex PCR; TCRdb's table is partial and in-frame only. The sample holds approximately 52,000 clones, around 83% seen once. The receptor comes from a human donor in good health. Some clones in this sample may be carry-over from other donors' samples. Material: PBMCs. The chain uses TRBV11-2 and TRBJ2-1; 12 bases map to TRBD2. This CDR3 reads CASSPRTSGEDEQFF. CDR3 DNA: TGTGCCAGCAGCCCGCGGACTAGCGGGGAAGATGAGCAGTTCTTC.